These T cell receptor beta chains were read from a single sample in a study of patients and donors after allogeneic stem cell transplantation. TCRdb passed the RT-PCR reads through MiXCR, listing each CDR3 protein once. The sample holds around 160,000 distinct CDR3 sequences, roughly 31% seen once. The specimen sequenced was blood, either unsorted or a sorted T cell fraction (not recorded which). The origin of the receptors is a human donor who was either an allogeneic HSCT recipient or a stem cell or donor lymphocyte infusion donor (not recorded which). It is not recorded whose cells these are; they may come from a transplant donor. The CDR3 runs from the conserved cysteine through the conserved F or W. A D gene is named only where the DNA matches it firmly. Where a row states a size, it is once, few, many or the class of an expanded clone; other rows omit it.

TRBJ2-7 TRBV6-6 few NA CASSASAYEQYF TGTGCCAGCTCCGCGTCGGCCTACGAGCAGTACTTC
TRBJ2-1 TRBV21-1 NA NA CASSPSPWTDHNEQFF TGTGCCAGCAGCCCTAGTCCTTGGACAGACCACAATGAGCAGTTCTTC
TRBJ2-1 TRBV11-2 NA NA CASEGLGNEQFF TGTGCCAGCGAGGGCCTGGGTAATGAGCAGTTCTTC
TRBJ2-3 TRBV7-2 NA TRBD2 CASSLGGLADTDTQYF TGTGCCAGCAGCTTAGGAGGACTAGCAGATACAGATACGCAGTATTTT
TRBJ1-4 TRBV5-1 NA NA CASSLGTNGFDEKLFF TGCGCCAGCAGCTTAGGGACTAACGGTTTTGATGAAAAACTGTTTTTT
TRBJ2-3 TRBV7-9 few NA CASSPTRAQYF TGTGCCAGCAGCCCTACTAGGGCGCAGTATTTT
TRBJ2-5 TRBV29-1 few NA CSVVGGRAQETQYF TGCAGCGTTGTGGGTGGCAGGGCCCAAGAGACCCAGTACTTC
TRBJ1-6 TRBV12-3/TRBV12-4 many TRBD1 CASSLDRGSSPLHF TGTGCCAGCAGCCTCGACAGGGGTAGTTCACCCCTCCACTTT
TRBJ1-3 TRBV6-5 few NA CATTSPGNTIYF TGTGCCACCACGAGTCCTGGAAACACCATATATTTT
TRBJ2-1 TRBV15 few NA CATSRDHDYWYNEQFF TGTGCCACCAGCAGAGATCACGACTACTGGTACAATGAGCAGTTCTTC
TRBJ2-1 TRBV5-1 NA NA CASSLVAGEQFF TGCGCCAGCAGCTTGGTGGCGGGTGAGCAGTTCTTC